The clone carrying this T cell receptor beta chain was seen a handful of times. V shed 3 bases and J shed 4 bases, with 20 bases lying between them. The length of the CDR3 is 17 residues. Germline assignment: CDR1 MGHRA and CDR2 YSYEKL. This entry is derived from a study of blood T cells in healthy people across ages. Study overall: Template switching caught about one barcoded beta molecule for each two T cells.

The use of a sample-barcoded 5' primer and a J-beta primer mix characterized a second PCR of 7 to 11 cycles. MiXCR was run by TCRdb on the 5' RACE reads, yielding one entry per CDR3 protein. The sample consists of over 1.5 million distinct CDR3 sequences, around half of them appearing once. Staff drew around 10 milliliters of peripheral blood from each donor. The receptor comes from a woman aged 35 to 49 in good health. The chain has TRBV4-1 and TRBJ2-3, with D perhaps TRBD1 (6 bases). The specimen was blood. The CDR3 spells CASSQERGGDGADTQYF. CDR3 DNA sequence: TGCGCCAGCAGCCAGGAACGAGGGGGTGATGGGGCAGATACGCAGTATTTT.